This is a list of T cell receptor beta chains from one sample in a study of patients and donors after allogeneic stem cell transplantation. Each CDR3 protein gets one entry after TCRdb re-called the RT-PCR reads with MiXCR. The data show about a million distinct CDR3 sequences, approximately 18% seen once. Material for sequencing was blood, either unsorted or a sorted T cell fraction (not recorded which). All receptors derive from a human donor who was either an allogeneic HSCT recipient or a stem cell or donor lymphocyte infusion donor (not recorded which). It is not recorded whose cells these are; they may come from a transplant donor. Each CDR3 is given with its conserved first and last residue. Each record gives: clone size, J gene, V gene, D gene, CDR3 DNA, CDR3 protein. A D gene is named only where the DNA matches it firmly. Clone size is not always given. Where it is, it says once, few, many or a class for expanded clones.

clone size: .
J gene: TRBJ2-3
V gene: TRBV4-3
D gene: .
CDR3 DNA: TGCGCCAGCAGCCAAGGAATCAAGGGGTCCATCACAGATACGCAGTATTTT
CDR3 protein: CASSQGIKGSITDTQYF

clone size: few
J gene: TRBJ1-2
V gene: TRBV6-5
D gene: .
CDR3 DNA: TGTGCCAGCAGCTTTCAGGGGCTTGTCTACACCTTC
CDR3 protein: CASSFQGLVYTF

clone size: .
J gene: TRBJ1-1
V gene: TRBV3-1
D gene: .
CDR3 DNA: TGTGCCAGCAGCGATGTATTCGGGGAAGCTTTCTTT
CDR3 protein: CASSDVFGEAFF

clone size: many
J gene: TRBJ2-3
V gene: TRBV24-1
D gene: .
CDR3 DNA: TGTGCCACCAGTGATTTGGAGCTGAGTACGCAGTATTTT
CDR3 protein: CATSDLELSTQYF

clone size: few
J gene: TRBJ2-3
V gene: TRBV29-1
D gene: TRBD2
CDR3 DNA: TGCAGCGTGCCACTAGCGGGAGGACGCACAGATACGCAGTATTTT
CDR3 protein: CSVPLAGGRTDTQYF

clone size: many
J gene: TRBJ2-5
V gene: TRBV27
D gene: .
CDR3 DNA: TGTGCCAGCAAACTGGGTACCCAAGAGACCCAGTACTTC
CDR3 protein: CASKLGTQETQYF

clone size: .
J gene: TRBJ1-2
V gene: TRBV7-8
D gene: .
CDR3 DNA: TGTGCCAGCAGCCTTTTGGGGGGAAACGGCTACACCTTC
CDR3 protein: CASSLLGGNGYTF

clone size: many
J gene: TRBJ2-2
V gene: TRBV6-1
D gene: .
CDR3 DNA: TGTGCCAGCAGTACCTATGCAGGGCAGACGAACACCGGGGAGCTGTTTTTT
CDR3 protein: CASSTYAGQTNTGELFF

clone size: .
J gene: TRBJ2-3
V gene: TRBV7-9
D gene: TRBD1
CDR3 DNA: TGTGCCAGCATCAACTCAGGGGGACGGGACCGAGATACGCAGTATTTT
CDR3 protein: CASINSGGRDRDTQYF

clone size: many
J gene: TRBJ2-7
V gene: TRBV5-6
D gene: .
CDR3 DNA: TGTGCCAGCAGCTTCAGGGGCGGCAATTACGAGCAGTACTTC
CDR3 protein: CASSFRGGNYEQYF

clone size: few
J gene: TRBJ1-2
V gene: TRBV12-3/TRBV12-4
D gene: .
CDR3 DNA: TGTGCCAGCACCCTAACCGGGACTCGAGGCTACACCTTC
CDR3 protein: CASTLTGTRGYTF

clone size: .
J gene: TRBJ2-1
V gene: TRBV20-1
D gene: .
CDR3 DNA: TGCAGTGCTAGCGATAGCAGGGGATCCAGGAATGAGCAGTTCTTC
CDR3 protein: CSASDSRGSRNEQFF

clone size: few
J gene: TRBJ2-1
V gene: TRBV2
D gene: .
CDR3 DNA: TGTGCCAGCCTACAAGCGAATGAGCAGTTCTTC
CDR3 protein: CASLQANEQFF

clone size: .
J gene: TRBJ2-7
V gene: TRBV21-1
D gene: .
CDR3 DNA: TGTGCCAGCAGCAAAGGCCCGGGGGAGGGCTCCTACGAGCAGTACTTC
CDR3 protein: CASSKGPGEGSYEQYF

clone size: few
J gene: TRBJ1-2
V gene: TRBV7-9
D gene: .
CDR3 DNA: TGTGCCAGCAGCTCCGGGACAAATCCTTATGGCTACACCTTC
CDR3 protein: CASSSGTNPYGYTF

clone size: .
J gene: TRBJ1-1
V gene: TRBV7-2
D gene: .
CDR3 DNA: TGTGCCAGCAGCTTAGTTGCGAGTAAAAAGGGTTTGTGGGCTTTCTTT
CDR3 protein: CASSLVASKKGLWAFF

clone size: few
J gene: TRBJ2-1
V gene: TRBV7-9
D gene: TRBD2
CDR3 DNA: TGTGCCAGCAGCTTTGGAATGAGCGGGAGAGTTTATGAGCAGTTCTTC
CDR3 protein: CASSFGMSGRVYEQFF

clone size: .
J gene: TRBJ2-7
V gene: TRBV5-1
D gene: .
CDR3 DNA: TGCGCCAGCAGCCCGCCGACATCGGGGGTAACCTACGAGCAGTACTTC
CDR3 protein: CASSPPTSGVTYEQYF

clone size: few
J gene: TRBJ1-5
V gene: TRBV5-1
D gene: .
CDR3 DNA: TGCGCCAGCAGTTGGGGGGGACACCCCAATCAGCCCCAGCATTTT
CDR3 protein: CASSWGGHPNQPQHF

clone size: few
J gene: TRBJ1-2
V gene: TRBV6-2/TRBV6-3
D gene: .
CDR3 DNA: TGTGCCGCCGGAGTTGGCTACACCTTC
CDR3 protein: CAAGVGYTF

clone size: .
J gene: TRBJ2-5
V gene: TRBV6-1
D gene: .
CDR3 DNA: TGTGCCAGCAGAAGGACAGTAGAAGAGACCCAGTACTTC
CDR3 protein: CASRRTVEETQYF

clone size: .
J gene: TRBJ1-6
V gene: TRBV6-1
D gene: TRBD1
CDR3 DNA: TGTGCCAGCACGGACAGGGTTAATTCACCCCTCCACTTT
CDR3 protein: CASTDRVNSPLHF

clone size: .
J gene: TRBJ1-1
V gene: TRBV6-5
D gene: .
CDR3 DNA: TGTGCCAGCAGTTACTACCGAGAAACTGAAGCTTTCTTT
CDR3 protein: CASSYYRETEAFF

clone size: .
J gene: TRBJ1-6
V gene: TRBV2
D gene: .
CDR3 DNA: TGTGCCAGCAGTGAATACAAGGGCTACGTGAATTCACCCCTCCACTTT
CDR3 protein: CASSEYKGYVNSPLHF

clone size: few
J gene: TRBJ1-1
V gene: TRBV3-1
D gene: .
CDR3 DNA: TGTGCCAGCAGCCTCATGGCAGAGAACACTGAAGCTTTCTTT
CDR3 protein: CASSLMAENTEAFF

clone size: .
J gene: TRBJ1-2
V gene: TRBV7-9
D gene: .
CDR3 DNA: TGTGCCAGCAGCTTATCAGCAACCAACTATGGCTACACCTTC
CDR3 protein: CASSLSATNYGYTF

clone size: many
J gene: TRBJ2-2
V gene: TRBV5-1
D gene: TRBD2
CDR3 DNA: TGCGCCAGCAGCCCTAGCGGGAGAGGCACCGGGGAGCTGTTTTTT
CDR3 protein: CASSPSGRGTGELFF

clone size: few
J gene: TRBJ2-1
V gene: TRBV7-6
D gene: .
CDR3 DNA: TGTGCCAGCACCCAAGGCTCCTACAATGAGCAGTTCTTC
CDR3 protein: CASTQGSYNEQFF